This is a list of T cell receptor beta chains from one sample in a study of T cells expressing NK-cell markers. Reprocessing the 5' RACE reads, TCRdb reports a single entry for every CDR3 protein and omits DNA. Its clone listing holds about 460,000 distinct CDR3 sequences. Sequencing was done on a sample of blood T cells: a sorted CD56 or NKG2C T cell subset, CD4+ or CD8+ T cells, or bulk PBMC T cells (not recorded which). Receptor source: a woman between 45 and 60 years old in good health. CDR3s include the opening cysteine and the closing phenylalanine or tryptophan.

TRBJ2-1,15,TRBV20-1,CSATSLDTTYNEQFF
TRBJ2-7,18,TRBV7-3,CASSLKGLAGEFSYEQYF
TRBJ2-3,14,TRBV2,CASSVLAVTDTQYF
TRBJ2-1,12,TRBV6-5,CASSLDRAEQFF
TRBJ2-5,17,TRBV2,CASSWGLAGEYQETQYF
TRBJ2-7,14,TRBV15,CATSRTGTGYEQYF
TRBJ2-1,16,TRBV27,CASSISGTPSYNEQFF
TRBJ2-2,15,TRBV24-1,CATSDMQGATGELFF
TRBJ2-7,17,TRBV7-9,CASSKARAGGPSYEQYF
TRBJ2-3,15,TRBV27,CASSLGGGGADTQYF
TRBJ1-2,14,TRBV12-3/TRBV12-4,CASSFPRGHWGYTF
TRBJ2-1,12,TRBV29-1,CSATLDLVEQFF
TRBJ2-3,18,TRBV20-1,CSARDPSATGLKTDTQYF
TRBJ2-1,15,TRBV6-5,CASSYLYPYAGEQFF
TRBJ2-5,14,TRBV15,CATTGASQGETQYF
TRBJ1-6,17,TRBV27,CASSPRQGSSLGSPLHF
TRBJ2-7,15,TRBV7-2,CASSLKRTLSYEQYF
TRBJ1-2,13,TRBV7-2,CASSLATGRGYTF
TRBJ2-7,14,TRBV6-6,CASSYSGEGDEQYF
TRBJ1-6,15,TRBV14,CASSQATGGNSPLHF
TRBJ2-2,18,TRBV5-1,CASSLFPGGTANTGELFF
TRBJ1-3,14,TRBV7-8,CASSQGHEGNTIYF
TRBJ2-1,16,TRBV7-9,CASSLARLAPNNEQFF
TRBJ2-5,18,TRBV15,CATNLLGTGVKSQETQYF
TRBJ2-5,14,TRBV5-1,CASNPPGGWETQYF
TRBJ2-6,17,TRBV12-3/TRBV12-4,CASSPWGIFSGANVLTF
TRBJ1-5,14,TRBV24-1,CATSAPRADQPQHF
TRBJ2-7,14,TRBV12-3/TRBV12-4,CASSRLAGSYEQYF
TRBJ2-1,16,TRBV5-1,CASSSVPGQGENEQFF
TRBJ2-2,17,TRBV6-5,CASSWGLAGLNTGELFF